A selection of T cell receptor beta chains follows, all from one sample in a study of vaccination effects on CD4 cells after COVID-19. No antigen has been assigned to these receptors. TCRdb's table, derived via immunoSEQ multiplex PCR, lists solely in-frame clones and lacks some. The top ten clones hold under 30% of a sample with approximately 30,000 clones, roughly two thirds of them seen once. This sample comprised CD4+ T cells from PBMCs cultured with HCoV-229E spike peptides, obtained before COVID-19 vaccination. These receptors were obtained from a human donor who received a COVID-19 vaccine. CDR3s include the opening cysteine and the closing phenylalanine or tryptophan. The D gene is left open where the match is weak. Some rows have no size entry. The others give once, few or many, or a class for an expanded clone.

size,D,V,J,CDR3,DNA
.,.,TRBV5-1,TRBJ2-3,CASSPQRTSTDTQYF,TGCGCCAGCAGCCCCCAGCGGACAAGCACAGATACGCAGTATTTT
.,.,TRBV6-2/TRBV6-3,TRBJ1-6,CASSYSGVLTGLQYSPLHF,TGTGCCAGCAGTTACTCGGGGGTCCTGACAGGCCTCCAATATTCACCCCTCCACTTT
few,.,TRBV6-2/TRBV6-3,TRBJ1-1,CASSWGGSNTEAFF,TGTGCCAGCAGTTGGGGGGGGTCGAACACTGAAGCTTTCTTT
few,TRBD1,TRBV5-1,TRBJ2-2,CASSLQGDSTGELFF,TGCGCCAGCAGCTTACAGGGGGACTCCACCGGGGAGCTGTTTTTT
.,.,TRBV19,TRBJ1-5,CASKHRESNQPQHF,TGTGCCAGTAAGCACAGGGAGAGCAATCAGCCCCAGCATTTT
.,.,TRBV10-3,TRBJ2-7,CAVGLDYEQYF,TGTGCCGTGGGGCTGGACTACGAGCAGTACTTC
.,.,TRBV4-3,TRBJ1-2,CASSPLGVDYGYTF,TGCGCCAGCAGCCCTCTTGGGGTGGACTATGGCTACACCTTC
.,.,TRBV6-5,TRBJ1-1,CASSYSPGGARTEAFF,TGTGCCAGCAGTTACTCACCAGGAGGGGCGCGAACTGAAGCTTTCTTT
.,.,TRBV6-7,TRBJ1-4,CASSVRPGGRENEKLFF,TGTGCCAGCAGTGTACGCCCGGGAGGGCGGGAAAATGAAAAACTGTTTTTT
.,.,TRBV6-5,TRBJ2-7,CASSLYRETNEQYF,TGTGCCAGCAGCCTCTACAGGGAAACTAACGAGCAGTACTTC
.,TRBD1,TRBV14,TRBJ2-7,CASSRWDRGREEQYF,TGTGCCAGCAGCCGATGGGACAGGGGGCGCGAAGAGCAGTACTTC
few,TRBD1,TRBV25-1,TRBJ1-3,CASSSGTEDSGNTIYF,TGTGCCAGCAGTTCTGGGACAGAAGACTCTGGAAACACCATATATTTT
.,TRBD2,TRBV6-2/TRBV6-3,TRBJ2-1,CASSYGGGSRREQFF,TGTGCCAGCAGTTACGGCGGGGGTAGTCGGCGTGAGCAGTTCTTC
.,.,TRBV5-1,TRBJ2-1,CASSLRQGGNNEQFF,TGCGCCAGCAGCCTCCGACAGGGCGGGAACAATGAGCAGTTCTTC
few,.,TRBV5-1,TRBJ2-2,CASRRSSGELFF,TGCGCCAGCAGACGAAGCTCCGGGGAGCTGTTTTTT
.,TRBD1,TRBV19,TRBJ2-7,CASSTPQGARYEQYF,TGTGCCAGTAGTACCCCACAGGGGGCGCGGTACGAGCAGTACTTC
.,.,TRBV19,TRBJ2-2,CASSGVQGGPGELFF,TGTGCCAGTAGTGGAGTTCAGGGAGGTCCCGGGGAGCTGTTTTTT
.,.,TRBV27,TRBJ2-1,CANSMRWENNEQFF,TGTGCCAACTCTATGAGGTGGGAAAACAATGAGCAGTTCTTC
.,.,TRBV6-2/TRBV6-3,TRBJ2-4,CASSQALAKNIQYF,TGTGCCAGCAGTCAGGCGCTAGCCAAAAACATTCAGTACTTC
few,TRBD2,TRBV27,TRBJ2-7,CASRYRGLAPTYEQYF,TGTGCCAGCCGTTACAGGGGACTAGCGCCCACCTACGAGCAGTACTTC
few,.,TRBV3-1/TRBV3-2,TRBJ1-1,CASSQDGVGEAFF,TGTGCCAGCAGCCAAGATGGGGTGGGAGAAGCTTTCTTT
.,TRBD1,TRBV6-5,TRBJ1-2,CASSYTGTGRYGYTF,TGTGCCAGCAGTTACACGGGGACAGGCCGGTATGGCTACACCTTC
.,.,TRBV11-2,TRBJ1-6,CASSLDPGGNSPLHF,TGTGCCAGCAGCTTAGATCCGGGGGGGAATTCACCCCTCCACTTT
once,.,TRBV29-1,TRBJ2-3,CSVEREEGTQYF,TGCAGCGTTGAAAGGGAAGAGGGTACGCAGTATTTT
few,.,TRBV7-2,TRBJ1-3,CASSLVDSGNTIYF,TGTGCCAGCAGCTTAGTAGACAGCGGAAACACCATATATTTT
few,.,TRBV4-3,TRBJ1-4,CASSQDGRRGGEKLFF,TGCGCCAGCAGCCAAGATGGGAGGAGGGGAGGTGAAAAACTGTTTTTT
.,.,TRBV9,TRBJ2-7,CASSARDPYSGEQYF,TGTGCCAGCAGCGCCCGGGACCCTTATTCGGGCGAGCAGTACTTC
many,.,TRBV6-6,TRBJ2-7,CASSQRGSPYEQYF,TGTGCCAGCAGCCAAAGAGGGAGTCCCTACGAGCAGTACTTC
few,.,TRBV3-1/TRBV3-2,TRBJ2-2,CASSQGAIAPGELFF,TGTGCCAGCAGCCAGGGAGCCATAGCGCCCGGGGAGCTGTTTTTT
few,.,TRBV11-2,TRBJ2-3,CASSLIPGRSTDTQYF,TGTGCCAGCAGCTTAATCCCTGGGCGTAGCACAGATACGCAGTATTTT
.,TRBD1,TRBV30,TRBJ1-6,CAWSKTGIRSPLHF,TGTGCCTGGAGTAAGACAGGGATTCGTTCACCCCTCCACTTT
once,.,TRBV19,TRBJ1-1,CASSIRGYTEAFF,TGTGCCAGTAGTATACGGGGGTACACTGAAGCTTTCTTT
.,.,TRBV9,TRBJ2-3,CASSLGLPDTQYF,TGTGCCAGCAGCCTGGGACTCCCAGATACGCAGTATTTT
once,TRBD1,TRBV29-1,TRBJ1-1,CSAGRGRDTEAFF,TGCAGCGCGGGCAGGGGGCGAGACACTGAAGCTTTCTTT
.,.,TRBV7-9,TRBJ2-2,CAGPRLASDTGELFF,TGTGCCGGACCTCGGTTGGCCTCGGACACCGGGGAGCTGTTTTTT
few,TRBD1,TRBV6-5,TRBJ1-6,CASSSGTGSSPLHF,TGTGCCAGCAGTTCCGGGACAGGATCATCACCCCTCCACTTT
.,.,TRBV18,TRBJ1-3,CASSPPQGSGNTIYF,TGTGCCAGCTCACCACCACAGGGATCTGGAAACACCATATATTTT
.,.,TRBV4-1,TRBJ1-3,CASSQDPHQVSGNTIYF,TGCGCCAGCAGCCAAGATCCCCACCAGGTCTCTGGAAACACCATATATTTT
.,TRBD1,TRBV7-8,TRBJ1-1,CASSLQGASTEAFF,TGTGCCAGCAGCTTACAGGGGGCGTCCACTGAAGCTTTCTTT
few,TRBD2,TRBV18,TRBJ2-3,CASSITSGRTDTQYF,TGTGCCAGCTCAATAACTAGCGGACGCACAGATACGCAGTATTTT
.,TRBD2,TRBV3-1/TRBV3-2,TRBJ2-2,CASSLSSGKTGELFF,TGTGCCAGCAGCCTATCTAGCGGGAAGACCGGGGAGCTGTTTTTT
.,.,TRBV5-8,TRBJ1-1,CASSLERDTEAFF,TGTGCCAGCAGCTTGGAAAGGGACACTGAAGCTTTCTTT
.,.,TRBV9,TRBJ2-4,CASSSPQPGIQYF,TGTGCCAGCAGCTCTCCACAGCCAGGCATTCAGTACTTC
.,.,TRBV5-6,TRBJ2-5,CASSLVEETQYF,TGTGCCAGCAGCTTGGTAGAAGAGACCCAGTACTTC
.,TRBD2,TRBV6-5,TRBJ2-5,CASSYSGRGTQETQYF,TGTGCCAGCAGTTACTCGGGGCGGGGGACGCAAGAGACCCAGTACTTC